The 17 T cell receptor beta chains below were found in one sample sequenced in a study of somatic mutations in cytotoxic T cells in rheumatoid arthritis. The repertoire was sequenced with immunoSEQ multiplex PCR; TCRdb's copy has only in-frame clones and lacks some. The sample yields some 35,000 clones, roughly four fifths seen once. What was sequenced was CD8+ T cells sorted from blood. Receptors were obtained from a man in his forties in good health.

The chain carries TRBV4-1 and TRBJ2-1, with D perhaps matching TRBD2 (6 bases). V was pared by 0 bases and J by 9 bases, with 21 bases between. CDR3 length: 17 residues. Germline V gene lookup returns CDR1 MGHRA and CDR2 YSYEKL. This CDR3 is CASSQDEGGADYLEQFF. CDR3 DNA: TGCGCCAGCAGCCAAGATGAGGGCGGAGCGGACTACCTTGAGCAGTTCTTC.

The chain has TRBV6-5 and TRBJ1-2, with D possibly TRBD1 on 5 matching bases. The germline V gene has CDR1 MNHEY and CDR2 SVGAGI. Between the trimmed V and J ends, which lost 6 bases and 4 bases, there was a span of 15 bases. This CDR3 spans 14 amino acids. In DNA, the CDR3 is TGTGCCAGCAGCCCTCGACAGAAGTCCTATGGCTACACCTTC. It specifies CASSPRQKSYGYTF.

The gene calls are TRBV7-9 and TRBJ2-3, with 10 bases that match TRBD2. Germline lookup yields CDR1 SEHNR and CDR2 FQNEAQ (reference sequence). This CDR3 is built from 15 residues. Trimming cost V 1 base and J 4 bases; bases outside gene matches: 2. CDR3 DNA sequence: TGTGCCAGCAGCTTAGGGACTAGCGGACCAGATACGCAGTATTTT. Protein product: CASSLGTSGPDTQYF.

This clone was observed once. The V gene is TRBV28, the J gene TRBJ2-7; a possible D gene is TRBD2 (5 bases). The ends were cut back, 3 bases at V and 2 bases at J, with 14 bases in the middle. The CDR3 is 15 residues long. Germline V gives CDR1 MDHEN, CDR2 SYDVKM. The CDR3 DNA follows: TGTGCCAGCAGTTTTAGATTAGGGAGCGCCTACGAGCAGTACTTC. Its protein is CASSFRLGSAYEQYF.

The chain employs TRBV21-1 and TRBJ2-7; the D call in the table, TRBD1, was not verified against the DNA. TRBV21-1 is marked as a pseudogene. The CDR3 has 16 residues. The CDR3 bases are TGTGCCAGCAGCAGCGACAGGGGGCGCGACCACTACGAGCAGTACTTC. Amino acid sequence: CASSSDRGRDHYEQYF.

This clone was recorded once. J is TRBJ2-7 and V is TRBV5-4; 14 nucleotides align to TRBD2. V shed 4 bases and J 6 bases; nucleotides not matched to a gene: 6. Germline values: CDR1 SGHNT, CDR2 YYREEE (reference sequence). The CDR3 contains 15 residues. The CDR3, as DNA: TGTGCCAGCAGCCCCCCGGGACTAGCGGGAGTCGAGCAGTACTTC. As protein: CASSPPGLAGVEQYF.

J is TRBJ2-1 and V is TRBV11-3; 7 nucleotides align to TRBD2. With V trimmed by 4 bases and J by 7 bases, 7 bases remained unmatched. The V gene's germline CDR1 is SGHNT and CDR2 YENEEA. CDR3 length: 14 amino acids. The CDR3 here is CASSSSGLLNEQFF. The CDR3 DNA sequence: TGTGCCAGCAGCTCATCGGGACTACTGAATGAGCAGTTCTTC.

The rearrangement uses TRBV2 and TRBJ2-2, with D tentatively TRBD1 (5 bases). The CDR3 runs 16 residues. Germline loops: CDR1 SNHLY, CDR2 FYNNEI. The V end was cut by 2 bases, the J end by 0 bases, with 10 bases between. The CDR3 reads CASSERGGSNTGELFF. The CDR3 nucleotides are TGTGCCAGCAGTGAAAGGGGCGGATCGAACACCGGGGAGCTGTTTTTT.

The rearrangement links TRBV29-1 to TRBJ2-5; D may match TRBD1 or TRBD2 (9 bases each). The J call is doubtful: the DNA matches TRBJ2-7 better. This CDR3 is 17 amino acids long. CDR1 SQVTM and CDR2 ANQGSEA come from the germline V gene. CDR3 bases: TGCAGCGTTGAGGGGACAGGGAAGACTAGCGGCTCCTACGAGCAGTACTTC. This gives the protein CSVEGTGKTSGSYEQYF.

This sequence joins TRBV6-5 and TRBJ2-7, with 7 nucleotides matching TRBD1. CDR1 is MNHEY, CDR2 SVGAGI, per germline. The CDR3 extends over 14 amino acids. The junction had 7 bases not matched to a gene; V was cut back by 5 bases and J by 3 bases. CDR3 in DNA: TGTGCCAGCAGTGATGGGGACAGACACTACGAGCAGTACTTC. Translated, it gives CASSDGDRHYEQYF.

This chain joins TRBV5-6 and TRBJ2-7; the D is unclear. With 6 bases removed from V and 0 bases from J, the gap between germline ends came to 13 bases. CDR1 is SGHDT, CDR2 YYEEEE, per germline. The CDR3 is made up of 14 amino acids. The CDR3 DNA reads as TGTGCCAGCACCAAGGTCGGTAGCTCCTACGAGCAGTACTTC. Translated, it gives CASTKVGSSYEQYF.

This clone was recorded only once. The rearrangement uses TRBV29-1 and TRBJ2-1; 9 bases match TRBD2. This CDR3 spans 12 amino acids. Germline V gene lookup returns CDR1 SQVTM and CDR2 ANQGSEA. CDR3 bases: TGCAGTATTAGCGGGAGAGTGAACGAGCAGTTCTTC. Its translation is CSISGRVNEQFF.

The CDR3 region has the DNA TGTGCCAGCAGCGTAGGGGACAGGGTCCAGGGGCAGCCCCAGCATTTT. It encodes CASSVGDRVQGQPQHF. The gene calls are TRBV9 and TRBJ1-5; 9 bases align to TRBD1. With V trimmed by 0 bases and J by 7 bases, 8 bases remained unmatched. The germline V gene encodes CDR1 SGDLS and CDR2 YYNGEE. The CDR3 runs to 16 residues. Full variable domain (outside the CDR3, taken from reference TRBV9 and TRBJ1-5): DSGVTQTPKHLITATGQRVTLRCSPRSGDLSVYWYQQSLDQGLQFLIQYYNGEERAKGNILERFSAQQFPDLHSELNLSSLELGDSALYFCASSVGDRVQGQPQHFGDGTRLSIL.

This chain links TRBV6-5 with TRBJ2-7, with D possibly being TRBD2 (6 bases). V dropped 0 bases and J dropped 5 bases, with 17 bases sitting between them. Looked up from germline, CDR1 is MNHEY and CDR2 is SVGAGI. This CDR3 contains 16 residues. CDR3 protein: CASSYSGLRRADEQYF. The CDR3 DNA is TGTGCCAGCAGTTACTCGGGGTTAAGGAGGGCCGACGAGCAGTACTTC.

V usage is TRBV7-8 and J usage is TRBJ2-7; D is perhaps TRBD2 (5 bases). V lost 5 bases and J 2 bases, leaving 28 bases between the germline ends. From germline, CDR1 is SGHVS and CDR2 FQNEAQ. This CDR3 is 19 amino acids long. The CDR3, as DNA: TGTGCCAGCAGCCGAAACATACAGCGGCGACTGCCGGGGACCTACGAGCAGTACTTC. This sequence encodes CASSRNIQRRLPGTYEQYF.

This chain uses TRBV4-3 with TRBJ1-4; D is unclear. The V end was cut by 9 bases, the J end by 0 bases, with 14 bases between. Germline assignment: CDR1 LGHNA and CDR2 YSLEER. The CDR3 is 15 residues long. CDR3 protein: CASAEGTATNEKLFF. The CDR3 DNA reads TGCGCCAGTGCGGAGGGAACTGCAACTAATGAAAAACTGTTTTTT.

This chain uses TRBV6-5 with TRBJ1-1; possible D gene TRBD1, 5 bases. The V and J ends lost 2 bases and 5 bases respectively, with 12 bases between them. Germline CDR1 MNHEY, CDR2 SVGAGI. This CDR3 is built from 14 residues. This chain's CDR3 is CASSYRGLGTEAFF. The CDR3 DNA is TGTGCCAGCAGTTACCGGGGGTTGGGGACTGAAGCTTTCTTT.